This T cell receptor beta chain was sequenced for a study of blood T cell repertoires in COVID-19. Study-level background: Whether acute or convalescent, the COVID-19 samples came from the United States, Italy and Spain.

Clones were read by immunoSEQ multiplex PCR, and TCRdb kept only the in-frame ones, dropping some. The sample has some 200,000 clones; roughly 84% are singletons. The CDR3 extends over 14 amino acids. Deletions cut 1 base from V and 8 bases from J, with 12 bases between. CDR1 and CDR2 (germline): SEHNR, FQNEAQ (reference sequence). This clonotype originated in a human donor with acute or convalescent COVID-19. The donor label of this sample is uncertain. Sequences were obtained from peripheral blood. The chain has TRBV7-9 and TRBJ2-1; possibly TRBD1 for D (5 bases). For the CDR3, the DNA is TGTGCCAGCAGCTTAGTAGGGGTGGGTGATGAGCAGTTCTTC. This encodes CASSLVGVGDEQFF.